These 31 T cell receptor beta chains share one sample of origin, sequenced in a study of cytomegalovirus exposure and HLA in healthy donors. PCR employed 60 Vbeta and 13 Jbeta primers. Using immunoSEQ multiplex PCR, the repertoire was profiled, and TCRdb retains in-frame clones only, with some absent. The sample has 150,000 to 200,000 clones, approximately 80% seen once. Sequences were obtained from PBMCs. These TCRs come from a woman aged 40 to 49 in good health and CMV-seronegative.

This chain links TRBV9 with TRBJ2-1; D is perhaps TRBD2 (6 bases). Trimming cost V 4 bases and J 3 bases, with 17 bases left between them. Per germline, CDR1 SGDLS and CDR2 YYNGEE. The CDR3 is made up of 16 amino acids. In nucleotides, the CDR3 is TGTGCCAGCAGCTTCGGGAGCCGAGCAGACTACAATGAGCAGTTCTTC. It codes for CASSFGSRADYNEQFF.

The chain recombines TRBV27 with TRBJ1-1; D perhaps matches TRBD1 (6 bases). V shed 5 bases and J shed 4 bases, with 14 bases lying between them. Germline V gene data show CDR1 as MNHEY and CDR2 as SMNVEV (reference sequence). This CDR3 has 14 amino acids. CDR3 DNA: TGTGCCAGCAGTCTACAGGGCGCGACCACTGAAGCTTTCTTT. As protein: CASSLQGATTEAFF.

The CDR3 reads CASSYGIRRTEAFF. The CDR3 region has the DNA TGTGCCAGTAGCTACGGGATCCGAAGGACTGAAGCTTTCTTT. J is TRBJ1-1 and V is TRBV19; D unresolved. Trimming left V 6 bases short and J 5 bases short, with 16 bases between. Germline V gene data show CDR1 as LNHDA and CDR2 as SQIVND (reference sequence). This CDR3 comprises 14 residues.

The chain joins TRBV12-5 to TRBJ2-2; possible D gene TRBD1, 5 bases. The CDR3 contains 16 residues. Looked up from germline, CDR1 is LGHNT and CDR2 is FRNRAP. V was clipped by 0 bases and J by 7 bases, with 15 bases between them. The CDR3 DNA is TGTGCTAGTGGTTTGGTATCAGTAGGGGTCAGCGGGGAGCTGTTTTTT. It translates to CASGLVSVGVSGELFF. The complete variable domain, with remaining parts taken from reference TRBV12-5 and TRBJ2-2, reads DARVTQTPRHKVTEMGQEVTMRCQPILGHNTVFWYRQTMMQGLELLAYFRNRAPLDDSGMPKDRFSAEMPDATLATLKIQPSEPRDSAVYFCASGLVSVGVSGELFFGEGSRLTVL.

The chain links TRBV5-1 to TRBJ2-7; tentatively, D is TRBD1 (5 bases). V lost 1 base and J lost 2, with 7 bases in between. CDR1 and CDR2 (germline): SGHRS, YFSETQ. The CDR3 contains 13 residues. CDR3 nucleotides: TGCGCCAGCAGCTTGACAGGCACCTACGAGCAGTACGTC. Translated, it gives CASSLTGTYEQYV.

The chain joins TRBV28 to TRBJ2-6; D not resolved. The V end was cut by 6 bases, the J end by 2 bases, with 17 bases between. The CDR3 has 17 amino acids. Germline CDR1 reads MDHEN; CDR2 reads SYDVKM. CDR3 in amino acids: CASSPSRLVAGANVLTF. The CDR3 bases are TGTGCCAGCAGCCCGTCCCGACTTGTGGCTGGGGCCAACGTCCTGACTTTC.

The chain joins TRBV21-1 to TRBJ1-2. TRBV21-1 counts as a pseudogene. The CDR3 runs 14 residues. The chain's CDR3 is CASSKVSVSYGYTF. The CDR3 DNA reads TGTGCCAGCAGCAAAGTTTCGGTTTCTTATGGCTACACCTTC.

This clone has a single count. This rearrangement joins TRBV19 to TRBJ1-4, with D unclear. Germline values: CDR1 LNHDA, CDR2 SQIVND (reference sequence). Trimming shortened V by 5 bases and J by 7 bases, and 17 bases separated the two germline ends. This CDR3 is 15 amino acids long. The CDR3: CASSSTWGGGEKLFF. CDR3 bases: TGTGCCAGTAGTTCAACCTGGGGTGGAGGTGAAAAACTGTTTTTT.

This clone turned up a few times. This sequence joins TRBV2 and TRBJ1-6, with D uncertain. CDR1 SNHLY and CDR2 FYNNEI come from the germline V gene. Trimming took off 4 bases at V and 10 bases at J, with 14 bases between the two ends. The length of the CDR3 is 14 residues. This chain's CDR3 is CASSVDHGGSPLHF. The CDR3 DNA follows: TGTGCCAGCAGTGTTGACCACGGCGGGTCACCCCTCCACTTT.

The chain combines TRBV19 with TRBJ2-4; unclear D gene. Germline lookup yields CDR1 LNHDA and CDR2 SQIVND (reference sequence). The CDR3 runs to 15 residues. Trimming removed 3 bases at V and 4 bases at J, with 13 bases between. CDR3 amino acids: CASSINLGRKNIQYF. Written as DNA, the CDR3 is TGTGCCAGTAGTATTAACCTTGGCAGGAAAAACATTCAGTACTTC.

CDR3: CASSFTASSYEQYF. Here the CDR3 DNA reads TGTGCCAGCAGTTTCACAGCAAGCTCCTACGAGCAGTACTTC. The rearrangement joins TRBV27 to TRBJ2-7; D is uncertain. The V and J ends lost 3 bases and 0 bases respectively, with 9 bases between them. This CDR3 contains 14 residues. Germline assignment: CDR1 MNHEY and CDR2 SMNVEV (reference sequence).

The gene calls are TRBV7-2 and TRBJ2-7; 10 bases agree with TRBD2. Germline V gives CDR1 SGHTA, CDR2 FQGNSA. After removal of 5 bases from V and 3 bases from J, the junction contained 7 bases not matched to a gene. The CDR3 loop spans 15 amino acids. The CDR3 DNA is TGTGCCAGCAGCCCTAGCGGGAGTCTCGTCTACGAGCAGTACTTC. The encoded protein is CASSPSGSLVYEQYF.

The chain employs TRBV6-5 and TRBJ1-4; 7 nucleotides align to TRBD1. The CDR3 runs to 14 residues. Trimming took 6 bases from V and 4 from J; bases not matched to a gene: 5. Per germline, CDR1 MNHEY and CDR2 SVGAGI. The CDR3 DNA reads as TGTGCCAGCAGAAAAGACAGGGTTAATGAAAAACTGTTTTTT. This translates into CASRKDRVNEKLFF.

The chain recombines TRBV27 with TRBJ2-2, with a tentative D call TRBD2 (6 bases). Between the trimmed V and J ends, which lost 2 bases and 5 bases, there was a span of 18 bases. This CDR3 is 17 amino acids long. The germline V gene encodes CDR1 MNHEY and CDR2 SMNVEV (reference sequence). The CDR3 DNA is TGTGCCAGCAGTTTACGGCCGCCGGGACTCCATACCGGGGAGCTGTTTTTT. Its translation: CASSLRPPGLHTGELFF.

The rearrangement links TRBV7-2 to TRBJ2-3; 9 nucleotides align to TRBD2. V shed 0 bases, J shed 4 bases, and the junction held 5 bases outside the gene matches. The CDR3 contains 16 residues. Germline-derived CDR1 and CDR2 are SGHTA and FQGNSA. The CDR3 nucleotides are TGTGCCAGCAGCTTAGCGTTTAGCGGGAGTGCAGATACGCAGTATTTT. It translates to CASSLAFSGSADTQYF.

The CDR3 loop is CASMAGLGTYQPQHF. The CDR3 DNA reads as TGTGCCAGTATGGCGGGATTAGGGACTTATCAGCCCCAGCATTTT. The chain links TRBV19 to TRBJ1-5; the D gene is possibly TRBD1 (5 bases). Trimming took 7 bases from V and 5 from J, leaving 18 bases between them. The V gene's germline CDR1 is LNHDA and CDR2 SQIVND (reference sequence). The CDR3 runs to 15 residues. The full variable domain, completed using reference TRBV19 and TRBJ1-5, is DGGITQSPKYLFRKEGQNVTLSCEQNLNHDAMYWYRQDPGQGLRLIYYSQIVNDFQKGDIAEGYSVSREKKESFPLTVTSAQKNPTAFYLCASMAGLGTYQPQHFGDGTRLSIL.

The rearrangement joins TRBV6-6 to TRBJ2-2; 7 bases align to TRBD2. The CDR3 covers 12 residues. The V gene end was trimmed by 8 bases and the J gene end by 11 bases; junction bases not matched to a gene: 8. Per germline, CDR1 MNHNY and CDR2 SVGAGI (reference sequence). The CDR3 loop reads CASCGGSRELFF. CDR3 DNA: TGTGCCAGCTGTGGCGGGAGTCGCGAGCTGTTTTTT.

On this clone: Other DNA sequences in this specimen translate into the identical CDR3. The V and J genes are TRBV10-1 and TRBJ1-2; 8 nucleotides align to TRBD1. V shed 8 bases and J 8 bases; nucleotides not matched to a gene: 19. The CDR3 totals 16 residues. CDR1 and CDR2 from the germline V gene are WNHNN and SYGVQD (reference sequence). In DNA form, the CDR3 reads TGCGCCAGCCCCGGCTTAAAACTCAGGGGGCTGGAAGGCTACACCTTC. Translation gives CASPGLKLRGLEGYTF.

This rearrangement joins TRBV18 to TRBJ1-3; D is undetermined. The CDR3 is made up of 16 amino acids. Trimming pared 2 bases from V and 5 bases from J, leaving 16 bases between. In germline, CDR1 is KGHSH, CDR2 LQKENI. CDR3 sequence (DNA): TGTGCCAGCTCACCAACAGTCACGGCCAAACGAAACACCATATATTTT. This encodes CASSPTVTAKRNTIYF.

The count of this clone is one. V gene TRBV4-1 combines with J gene TRBJ1-2; D call uncertain. The CDR3 sequence is 15 residues long. CDR1 MGHRA and CDR2 YSYEKL come from the germline V gene. V was trimmed by 0 bases and J by 4 bases, leaving 12 bases between them. This CDR3 is CASSQEAQLIYGYTF. CDR3 DNA sequence: TGCGCCAGCAGCCAAGAGGCACAGTTGATCTATGGCTACACCTTC.

The chain uses TRBV19 and TRBJ1-3; maybe TRBD1 (6 bases). This CDR3 is built from 17 residues. Trimming left V 5 bases short and J 4 bases short, with 21 bases between. Germline CDR1 reads LNHDA; CDR2 reads SQIVND (reference sequence). Here the CDR3 reads CASSLSEGGPWGNTIYF. The CDR3 DNA follows: TGTGCCAGTAGTCTCTCAGAAGGGGGACCTTGGGGAAACACCATATATTTT.

The V gene is TRBV6-5, the J gene TRBJ1-2, with D tentatively TRBD1 (6 bases). The germline CDR1 and CDR2 sequences are MNHEY and SVGAGI. The CDR3 is made up of 12 amino acids. V was trimmed by 4 bases and J by 8 bases, leaving 11 bases between them. The CDR3 spells CASSFSGEGYTF. CDR3 sequence (DNA): TGTGCCAGCAGTTTTTCAGGGGAGGGCTACACCTTC.

J is TRBJ2-1 and V is TRBV5-6; 11 bases agree with TRBD2. The germline V gene has CDR1 SGHDT and CDR2 YYEEEE. The V and J ends lost 4 bases and 4 bases, in that order; junction bases with no gene match: 4. The CDR3 totals 15 residues. The CDR3 here is CASSPLAGGYNEQFF. As DNA, the CDR3 is TGTGCCAGCAGCCCCCTAGCGGGAGGATACAATGAGCAGTTCTTC.

The gene calls are TRBV12-5 and TRBJ2-6; tentatively, D is TRBD2 (5 bases). The V gene lost 1 base and the J gene lost 0 bases, with 16 bases spanning the gap. The CDR3 length is 19 residues. The germline CDR1 and CDR2 sequences are LGHNT and FRNRAP. CDR3 in DNA: TGTGCTAGTGGTTTGGATCCGGGGAGCGCCAGCTCTGGGGCCAACGTCCTGACTTTC. It specifies CASGLDPGSASSGANVLTF.

The chain couples TRBV2 to TRBJ2-7, with D perhaps TRBD1 (5 bases). This CDR3 is built from 13 residues. V gave up 6 bases and J gave up 6 bases, with 15 bases separating them. Germline V gene sequence: CDR1 SNHLY, CDR2 FYNNEI. DNA of the CDR3: TGTGCCAGCAGCGAAACAGGAGTCGGCGAGCAGTACGTC. Translation: CASSETGVGEQYV.

About this clone itself: The identical CDR3 is also encoded by other nucleotide sequences in the sample. The chain is built from TRBV29-1 and TRBJ2-2; D might be TRBD2 (6 bases). Germline CDR1 reads SQVTM; CDR2 reads ANQGSEA. This CDR3 region has 11 residues. Trimming stripped 6 bases from V and 5 bases from J, with 7 bases between. The CDR3 loop reads CSVRDTGELFF. The CDR3 coding sequence is TGCAGCGTGCGGGATACCGGGGAGCTGTTTTTT.

The V and J genes are TRBV5-1 and TRBJ2-3; tentatively, D is TRBD1 (5 bases). Germline V gene data show CDR1 as SGHRS and CDR2 as YFSETQ. The ends were cut back, 1 base at V and 2 bases at J, with 14 bases in the middle. This CDR3 is built from 16 residues. The CDR3 spells CASSLQGRDYTDTQYF. The CDR3 DNA reads TGCGCCAGCAGCTTGCAGGGCAGGGATTACACAGATACGCAGTATTTT.

The J gene is TRBJ1-5, the V gene TRBV2, with D possibly TRBD1 on 5 matching bases. Trimming removed 7 bases from V and 9 bases from J, with 22 bases in between. The germline CDR1 and CDR2 sequences are SNHLY and FYNNEI. The CDR3 runs 15 residues. The CDR3 loop is CASTLQSGPGGPQHF. DNA of the CDR3: TGTGCCAGCACTCTACAGTCTGGTCCCGGGGGGCCCCAGCATTTT. The whole variable domain, remainder taken from reference TRBV2 and TRBJ1-5, is EPEVTQTPSHQVTQMGQEVILRCVPISNHLYFYWYRQILGQKVEFLVSFYNNEISEKSEIFDDQFSVERPDGSNFTLKIRSTKLEDSAMYFCASTLQSGPGGPQHFGDGTRLSIL.

This chain uses TRBV4-1 with TRBJ1-1; 7 bases map to TRBD1. CDR1 is MGHRA and CDR2 is YSYEKL in the germline V gene. This CDR3 is 16 amino acids long. Unmatched junction bases numbered 8, after V lost 2 bases and J lost 2 bases. The CDR3 spells CASSQTATGLNTEAFF. In DNA form, the CDR3 reads TGCGCCAGCAGCCAAACAGCGACAGGGCTTAACACTGAAGCTTTCTTT.

Written as DNA, the CDR3 is TGTGCTAGTGGCTATAGCGGGAGTGAGACCCAGTACTTC. Its protein is CASGYSGSETQYF. J is TRBJ2-5 and V is TRBV12-5, with 9 nucleotides matching TRBD2. There are 13 residues in the CDR3. Per germline, CDR1 LGHNT and CDR2 FRNRAP. Trimming at V came to 6 bases and at J to 5 bases, leaving 4 bases not matched to a gene.

The rearrangement joins TRBV13 to TRBJ2-7; possibly TRBD1 for D (6 bases). Germline CDR1 and CDR2: PRHDT and FYEKMQ (reference sequence). The CDR3 totals 14 residues. Trimming shortened V by 3 bases and J by 4 bases, and 13 bases separated the two germline ends. CDR3 protein: CASSFGGPAYEQYV. In DNA form, the CDR3 reads TGTGCCAGCAGCTTTGGGGGCCCCGCATACGAGCAGTACGTC.